This T cell receptor beta chain appears in the sequencing data of a study of post-analysis software for immune sequencing data. Broader study findings: Patients carried four or five TRBV segments more frequently than controls did, and TRBV5-6, TRBV5-1 and TRBV20-1 were among them.

Details on this clonotype: No antigen is known for it.

V lost 3 bases and J lost 4, with 19 bases in between. CDR1 is SGHTA and CDR2 is FQGNSA in the germline V gene. This CDR3 contains 17 residues. Unique molecular identifiers had been added to the TCR beta cDNA libraries. TCRdb processed the PCR reads anew with MiXCR; each CDR3 protein has one entry. This table holds roughly 730,000 distinct CDR3 sequences, 30% found once. This clonotype originated in a girl aged 5-17 years with multiple sclerosis. The chain recombines TRBV7-2 with TRBJ2-1, with a possible D match to TRBD2 (5 bases). The specimen sequenced was blood. CDR3 coding DNA: TGTGCCAGCAGCTTCTTCCTCTTTGGACTGCCTTACAATGAGCAGTTCTTC. Residues: CASSFFLFGLPYNEQFF.